This T cell receptor beta chain was found in a study of siplizumab effects on memory and regulatory T cells. Generated by immunoSEQ multiplex PCR, the TCRdb table keeps only in-frame clones and is missing some. The table shows roughly 56,000 clones, with 93% occurring only once. The trim removed 2 bases at V and 1 base at J, leaving 2 bases unmatched. The CDR3 spans 15 residues. Germline CDR1 reads MGHRA; CDR2 reads YSYEKL. This clone came up a few times. The genes are TRBV4-1 and TRBJ2-3, with TRBD2 matching over 8 bases. The receptor was derived from a human donor in good health. The sequencing sample was made of CD8+ T cells sorted from blood. Here the CDR3 reads CASSQSGGGTDTQYF. In DNA form, the CDR3 reads TGCGCCAGCAGCCAATCGGGGGGGGGCACAGATACGCAGTATTTT.